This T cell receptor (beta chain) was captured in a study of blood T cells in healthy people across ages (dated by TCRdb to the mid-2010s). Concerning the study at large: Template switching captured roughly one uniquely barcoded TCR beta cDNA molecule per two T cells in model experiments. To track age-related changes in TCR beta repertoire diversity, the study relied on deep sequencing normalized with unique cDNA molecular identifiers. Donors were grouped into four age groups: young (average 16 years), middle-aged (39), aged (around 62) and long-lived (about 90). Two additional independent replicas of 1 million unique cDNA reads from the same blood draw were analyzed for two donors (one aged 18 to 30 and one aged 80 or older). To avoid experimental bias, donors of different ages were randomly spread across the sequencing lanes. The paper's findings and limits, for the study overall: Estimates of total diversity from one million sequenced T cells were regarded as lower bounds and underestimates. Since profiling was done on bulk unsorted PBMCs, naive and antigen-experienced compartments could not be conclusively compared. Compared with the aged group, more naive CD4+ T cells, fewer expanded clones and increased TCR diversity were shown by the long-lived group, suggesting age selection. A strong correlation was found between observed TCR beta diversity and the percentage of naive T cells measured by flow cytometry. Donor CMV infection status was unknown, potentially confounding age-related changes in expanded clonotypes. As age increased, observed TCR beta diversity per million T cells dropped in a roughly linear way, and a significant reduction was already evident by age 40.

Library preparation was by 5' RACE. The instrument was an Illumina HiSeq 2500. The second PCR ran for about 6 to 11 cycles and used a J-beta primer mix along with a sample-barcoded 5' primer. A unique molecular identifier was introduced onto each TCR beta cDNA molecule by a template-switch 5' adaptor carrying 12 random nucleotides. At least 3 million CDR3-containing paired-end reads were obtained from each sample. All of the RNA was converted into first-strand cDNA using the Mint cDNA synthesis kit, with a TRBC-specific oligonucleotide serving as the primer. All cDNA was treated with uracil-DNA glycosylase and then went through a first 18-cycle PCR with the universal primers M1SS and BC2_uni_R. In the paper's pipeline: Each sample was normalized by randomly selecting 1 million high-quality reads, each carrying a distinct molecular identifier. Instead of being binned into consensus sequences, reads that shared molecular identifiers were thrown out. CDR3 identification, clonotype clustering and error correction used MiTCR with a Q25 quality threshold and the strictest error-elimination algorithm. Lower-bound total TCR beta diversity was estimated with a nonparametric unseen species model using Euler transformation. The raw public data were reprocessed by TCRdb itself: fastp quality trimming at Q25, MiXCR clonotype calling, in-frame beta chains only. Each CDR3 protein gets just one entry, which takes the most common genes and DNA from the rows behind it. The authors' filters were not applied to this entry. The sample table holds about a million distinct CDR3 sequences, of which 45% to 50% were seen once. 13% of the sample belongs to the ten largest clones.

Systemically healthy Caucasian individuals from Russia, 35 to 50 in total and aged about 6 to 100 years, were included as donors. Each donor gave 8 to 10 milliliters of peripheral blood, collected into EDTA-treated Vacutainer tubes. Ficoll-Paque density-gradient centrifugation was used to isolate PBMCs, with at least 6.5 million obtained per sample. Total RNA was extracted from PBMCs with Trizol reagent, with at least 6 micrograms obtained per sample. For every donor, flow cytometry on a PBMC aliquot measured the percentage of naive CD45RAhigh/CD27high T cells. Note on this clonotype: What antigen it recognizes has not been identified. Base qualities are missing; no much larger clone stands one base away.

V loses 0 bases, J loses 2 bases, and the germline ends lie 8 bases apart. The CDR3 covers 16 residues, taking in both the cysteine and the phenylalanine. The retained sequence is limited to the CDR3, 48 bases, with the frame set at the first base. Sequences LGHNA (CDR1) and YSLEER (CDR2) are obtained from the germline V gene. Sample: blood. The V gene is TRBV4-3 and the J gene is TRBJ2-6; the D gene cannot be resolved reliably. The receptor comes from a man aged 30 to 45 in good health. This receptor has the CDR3 CASSQEASTGANVLTF. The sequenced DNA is TGCGCCAGCAGCCAAGAGGCATCTACTGGGGCCAACGTCCTGACTTTC.